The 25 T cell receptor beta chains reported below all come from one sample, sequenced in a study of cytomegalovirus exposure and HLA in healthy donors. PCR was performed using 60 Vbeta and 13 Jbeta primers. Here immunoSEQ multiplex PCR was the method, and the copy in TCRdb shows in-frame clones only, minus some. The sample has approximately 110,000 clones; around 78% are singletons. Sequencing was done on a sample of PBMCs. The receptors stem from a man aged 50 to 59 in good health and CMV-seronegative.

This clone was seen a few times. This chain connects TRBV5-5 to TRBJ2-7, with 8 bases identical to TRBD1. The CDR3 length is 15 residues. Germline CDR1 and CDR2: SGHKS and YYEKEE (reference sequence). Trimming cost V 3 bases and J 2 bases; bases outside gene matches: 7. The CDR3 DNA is TGTGCCAGCAGCTCATCCGGGACAGGAACCTACGAGCAGTACGTC. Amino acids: CASSSSGTGTYEQYV.

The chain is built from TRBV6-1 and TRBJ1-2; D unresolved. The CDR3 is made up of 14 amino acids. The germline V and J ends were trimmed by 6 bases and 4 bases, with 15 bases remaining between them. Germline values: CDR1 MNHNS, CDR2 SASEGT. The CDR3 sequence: CASRQIPSTYGYTF. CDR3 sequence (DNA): TGTGCCAGCAGACAGATCCCATCCACCTATGGCTACACCTTC.

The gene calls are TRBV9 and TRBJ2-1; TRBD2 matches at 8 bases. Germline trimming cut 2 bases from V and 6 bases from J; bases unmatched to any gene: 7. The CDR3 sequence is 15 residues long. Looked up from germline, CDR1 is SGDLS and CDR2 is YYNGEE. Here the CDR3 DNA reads TGTGCCAGCAGCGTTGGCCAACGGGGGGGCAATGAGCAGTTCTTC. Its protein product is CASSVGQRGGNEQFF. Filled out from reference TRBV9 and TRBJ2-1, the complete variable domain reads DSGVTQTPKHLITATGQRVTLRCSPRSGDLSVYWYQQSLDQGLQFLIQYYNGEERAKGNILERFSAQQFPDLHSELNLSSLELGDSALYFCASSVGQRGGNEQFFGPGTRLTVL.

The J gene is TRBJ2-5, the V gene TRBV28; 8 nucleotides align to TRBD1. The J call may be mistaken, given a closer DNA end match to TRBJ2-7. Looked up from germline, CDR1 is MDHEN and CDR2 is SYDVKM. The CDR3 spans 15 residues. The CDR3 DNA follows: TGTGCCAGCAGTTTAACGGACAGGGAAATTTACGAGCAGTACTTC. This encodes CASSLTDREIYEQYF.

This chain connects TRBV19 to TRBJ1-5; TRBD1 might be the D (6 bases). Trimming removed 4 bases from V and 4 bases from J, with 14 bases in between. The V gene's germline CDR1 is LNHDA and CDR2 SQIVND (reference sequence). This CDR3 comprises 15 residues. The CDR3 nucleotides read TGTGCCAGTAGTACTTTGGGGGGGGCGAATCAGCCCCAGCATTTT. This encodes CASSTLGGANQPQHF.

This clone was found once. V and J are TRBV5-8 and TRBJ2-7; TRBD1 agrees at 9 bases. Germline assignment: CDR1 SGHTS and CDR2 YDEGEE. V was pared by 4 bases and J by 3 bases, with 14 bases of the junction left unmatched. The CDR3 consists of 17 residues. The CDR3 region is CASSPNRGQGTYYEQYF. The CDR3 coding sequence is TGTGCCAGCAGCCCAAATCGCGGACAGGGGACATACTACGAGCAGTACTTC. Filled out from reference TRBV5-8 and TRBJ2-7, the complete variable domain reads EAGVTQSPTHLIKTRGQQATLRCSPISGHTSVYWYQQALGLGLQFLLWYDEGEERNRGNFPPRFSGRQFPNYSSELNVNALELEDSALYLCASSPNRGQGTYYEQYFGPGTRLTVT.

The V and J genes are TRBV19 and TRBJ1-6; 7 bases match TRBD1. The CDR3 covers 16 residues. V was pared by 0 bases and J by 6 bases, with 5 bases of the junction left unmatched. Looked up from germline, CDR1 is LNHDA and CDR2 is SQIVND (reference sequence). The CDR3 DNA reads TGTGCCAGTAGTATAGATTCTGGGACAGTTAATTCACCCCTCCACTTT. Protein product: CASSIDSGTVNSPLHF.

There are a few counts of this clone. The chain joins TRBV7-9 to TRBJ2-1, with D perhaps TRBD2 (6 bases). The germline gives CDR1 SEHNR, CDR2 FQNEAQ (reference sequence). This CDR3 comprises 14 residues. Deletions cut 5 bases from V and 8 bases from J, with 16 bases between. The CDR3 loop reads CASSRPEGSYEQFF. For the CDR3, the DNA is TGTGCCAGCAGCCGGCCGGAGGGCTCGTATGAGCAGTTCTTC.

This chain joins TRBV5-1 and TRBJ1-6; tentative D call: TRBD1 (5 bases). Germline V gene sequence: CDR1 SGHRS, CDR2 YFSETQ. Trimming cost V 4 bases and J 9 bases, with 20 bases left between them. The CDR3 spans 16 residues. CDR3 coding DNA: TGCGCCAGCAGCCGGAAGGGGTGGGTGCTGGGTTCACCCCTCCACTTT. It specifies CASSRKGWVLGSPLHF. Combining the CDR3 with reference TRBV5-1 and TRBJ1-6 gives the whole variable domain KAGVTQTPRYLIKTRGQQVTLSCSPISGHRSVSWYQQTPGQGLQFLFEYFSETQRNKGNFPGRFSGRQFSNSRSEMNVSTLELGDSALYLCASSRKGWVLGSPLHFGNGTRLTVT.

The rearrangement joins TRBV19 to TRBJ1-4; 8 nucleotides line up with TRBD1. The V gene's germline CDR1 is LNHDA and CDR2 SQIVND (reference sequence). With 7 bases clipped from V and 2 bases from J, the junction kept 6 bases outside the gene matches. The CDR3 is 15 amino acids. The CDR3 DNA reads TGTGCCAGTAACGGACAGGGTCGGACTAATGAAAAACTGTTTTTT. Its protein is CASNGQGRTNEKLFF.

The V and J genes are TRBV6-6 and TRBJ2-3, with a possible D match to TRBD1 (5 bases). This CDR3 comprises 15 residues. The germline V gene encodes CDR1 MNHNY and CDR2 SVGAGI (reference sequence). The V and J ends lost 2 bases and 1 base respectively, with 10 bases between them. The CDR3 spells CASSYGQGGTDTQYF. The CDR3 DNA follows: TGTGCCAGCAGTTACGGGCAGGGTGGCACAGATACGCAGTATTTT.

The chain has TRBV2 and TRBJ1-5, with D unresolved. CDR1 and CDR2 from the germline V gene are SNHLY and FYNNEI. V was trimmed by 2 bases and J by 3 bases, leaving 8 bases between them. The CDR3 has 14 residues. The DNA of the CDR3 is TGTGCCAGCAGTGAACAACAGCACAATCAGCCCCAGCATTTT. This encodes CASSEQQHNQPQHF.

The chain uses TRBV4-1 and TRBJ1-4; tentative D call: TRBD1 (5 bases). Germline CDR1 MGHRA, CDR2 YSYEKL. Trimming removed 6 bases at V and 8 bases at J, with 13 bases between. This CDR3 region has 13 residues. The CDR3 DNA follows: TGCGCCAGCAGAGGGGCTTTCAACGAAAAACTGTTTTTT. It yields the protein CASRGAFNEKLFF.

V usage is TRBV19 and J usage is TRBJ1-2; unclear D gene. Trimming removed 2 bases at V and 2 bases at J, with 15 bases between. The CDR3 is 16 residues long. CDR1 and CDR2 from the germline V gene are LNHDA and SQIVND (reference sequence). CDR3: CASSINGGAVNYGYTF. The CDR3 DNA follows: TGTGCCAGTAGTATAAACGGAGGAGCGGTGAACTATGGCTACACCTTC.

The CDR3 sequence is CASLQGAGANVLTF. In DNA form, the CDR3 reads TGTGCCAGCCTACAGGGGGCTGGGGCCAACGTCCTGACTTTC. This chain connects TRBV7-9 to TRBJ2-6; TRBD1 aligns across 8 bases. The V gene's germline CDR1 is SEHNR and CDR2 FQNEAQ (reference sequence). V was pared by 8 bases and J by 2 bases, with 2 bases of the junction left unmatched. The CDR3 has 14 residues. Supplemented by reference TRBV7-9 and TRBJ2-6, the full variable domain reads DTGVSQNPRHKITKRGQNVTFRCDPISEHNRLYWYRQTLGQGPEFLTYFQNEAQLEKSRLLSDRFSAERPKGSFSTLEIQRTEQGDSAMYLCASLQGAGANVLTFGAGSRLTVL.

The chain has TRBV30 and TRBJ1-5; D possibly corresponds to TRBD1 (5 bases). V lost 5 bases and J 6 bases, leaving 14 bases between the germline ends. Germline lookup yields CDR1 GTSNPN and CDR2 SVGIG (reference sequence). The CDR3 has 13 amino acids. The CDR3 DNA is TGTGCCTGGGGGGGAGGGGCTGGTCAGCCCCAGCATTTT. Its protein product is CAWGGGAGQPQHF.

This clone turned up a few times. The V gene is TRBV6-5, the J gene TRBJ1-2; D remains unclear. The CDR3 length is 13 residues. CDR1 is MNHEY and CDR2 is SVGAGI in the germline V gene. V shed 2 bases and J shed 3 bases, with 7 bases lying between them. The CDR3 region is CASSYQSHYGYTF. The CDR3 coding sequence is TGTGCCAGCAGTTACCAATCCCACTATGGCTACACCTTC.

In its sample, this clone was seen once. CDR3: CASSPTPGNTIYF. In DNA, the CDR3 is TGTGCCAGCAGCCCTACCCCGGGAAACACCATATATTTT. The chain employs TRBV11-2 and TRBJ1-3; no definite D call. The germline V gene encodes CDR1 SGHAT and CDR2 FQNNGV. V shed 5 bases and J shed 4 bases, with 9 bases lying between them. The CDR3 consists of 13 residues.

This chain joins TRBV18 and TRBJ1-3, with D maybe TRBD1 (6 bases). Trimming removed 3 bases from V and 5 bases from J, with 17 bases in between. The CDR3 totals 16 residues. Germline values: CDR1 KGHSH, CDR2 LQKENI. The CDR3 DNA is TGTGCCAGCTCACCCTTGGACAGCCCAGTTCGAAACACCATATATTTT. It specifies CASSPLDSPVRNTIYF.

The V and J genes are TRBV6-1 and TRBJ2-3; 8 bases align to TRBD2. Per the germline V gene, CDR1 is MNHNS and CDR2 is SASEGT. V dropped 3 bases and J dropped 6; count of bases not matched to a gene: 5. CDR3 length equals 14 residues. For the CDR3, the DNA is TGTGCCAGCAGTGAGGCTAGCGGGCGCGATACGCAGTATTTT. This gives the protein CASSEASGRDTQYF.

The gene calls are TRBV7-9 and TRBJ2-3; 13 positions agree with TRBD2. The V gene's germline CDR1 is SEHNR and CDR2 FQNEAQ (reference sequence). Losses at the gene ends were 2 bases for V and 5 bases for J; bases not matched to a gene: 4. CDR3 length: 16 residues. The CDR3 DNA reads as TGTGCCAGCAGCTTACCCGGGACTAGCGGGGAAGATACGCAGTATTTT. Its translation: CASSLPGTSGEDTQYF.

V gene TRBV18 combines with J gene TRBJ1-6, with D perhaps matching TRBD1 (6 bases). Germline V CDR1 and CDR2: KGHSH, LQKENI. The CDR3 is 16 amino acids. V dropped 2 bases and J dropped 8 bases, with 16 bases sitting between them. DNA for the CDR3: TGTGCCAGCTCACCAGATCAGGGAGGGGGTCATTCACCCCTCCACTTT. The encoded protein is CASSPDQGGGHSPLHF.

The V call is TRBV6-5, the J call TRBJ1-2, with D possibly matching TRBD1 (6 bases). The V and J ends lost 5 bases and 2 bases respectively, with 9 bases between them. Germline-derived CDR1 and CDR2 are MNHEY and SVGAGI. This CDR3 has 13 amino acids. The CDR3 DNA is TGTGCCAGCAGTCGTACAGGGAACTATGGCTACACCTTC. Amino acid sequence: CASSRTGNYGYTF.

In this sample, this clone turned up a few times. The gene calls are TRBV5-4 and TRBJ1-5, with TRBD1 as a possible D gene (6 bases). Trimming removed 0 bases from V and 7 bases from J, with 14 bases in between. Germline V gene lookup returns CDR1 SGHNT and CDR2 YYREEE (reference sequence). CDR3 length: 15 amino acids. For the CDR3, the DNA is TGTGCCAGCAGCTTGGATGGGGGGAGGGGGCAGCCCCAGCATTTT. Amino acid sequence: CASSLDGGRGQPQHF.

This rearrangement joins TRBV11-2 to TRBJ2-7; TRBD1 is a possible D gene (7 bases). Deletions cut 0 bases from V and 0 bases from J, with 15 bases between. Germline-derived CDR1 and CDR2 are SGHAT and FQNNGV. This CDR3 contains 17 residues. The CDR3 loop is CASSLDAGQLISYEQYF. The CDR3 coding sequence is TGTGCCAGCAGCTTAGACGCGGGACAGTTGATCTCCTACGAGCAGTACTTC.